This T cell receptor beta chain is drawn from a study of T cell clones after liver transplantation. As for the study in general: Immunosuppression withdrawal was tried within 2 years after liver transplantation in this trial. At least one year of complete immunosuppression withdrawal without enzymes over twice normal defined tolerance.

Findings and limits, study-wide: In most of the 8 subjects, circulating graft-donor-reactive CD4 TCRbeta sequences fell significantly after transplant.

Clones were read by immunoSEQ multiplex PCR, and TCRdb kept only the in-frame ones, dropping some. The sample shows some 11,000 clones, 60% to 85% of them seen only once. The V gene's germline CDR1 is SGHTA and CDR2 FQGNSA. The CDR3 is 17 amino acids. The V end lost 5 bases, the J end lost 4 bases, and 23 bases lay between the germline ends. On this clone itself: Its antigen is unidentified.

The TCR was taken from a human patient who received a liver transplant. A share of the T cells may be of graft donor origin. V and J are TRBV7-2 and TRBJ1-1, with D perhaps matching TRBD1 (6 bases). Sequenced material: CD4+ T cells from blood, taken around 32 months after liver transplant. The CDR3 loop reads CASSPRGGVFPITEAFF. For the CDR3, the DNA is TGTGCCAGCAGCCCAAGGGGGGGGGTATTCCCTATCACTGAAGCTTTCTTT.